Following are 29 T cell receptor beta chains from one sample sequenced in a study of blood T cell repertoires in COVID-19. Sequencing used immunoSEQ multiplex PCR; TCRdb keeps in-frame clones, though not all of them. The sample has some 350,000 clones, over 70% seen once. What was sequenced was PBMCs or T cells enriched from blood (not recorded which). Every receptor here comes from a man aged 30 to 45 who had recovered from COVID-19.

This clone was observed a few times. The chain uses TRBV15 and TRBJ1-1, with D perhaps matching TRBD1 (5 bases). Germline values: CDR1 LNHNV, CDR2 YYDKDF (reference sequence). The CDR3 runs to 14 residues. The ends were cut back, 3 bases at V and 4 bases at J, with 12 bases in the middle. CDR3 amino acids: CATSSRGELTEAFF. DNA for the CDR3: TGTGCCACCAGCAGCCGGGGGGAGCTCACTGAAGCTTTCTTT.

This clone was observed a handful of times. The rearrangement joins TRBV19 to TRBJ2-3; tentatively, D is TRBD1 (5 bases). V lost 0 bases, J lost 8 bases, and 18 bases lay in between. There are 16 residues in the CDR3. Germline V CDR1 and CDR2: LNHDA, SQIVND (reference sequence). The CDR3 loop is CASSIDPARVQGTQYF. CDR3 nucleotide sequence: TGTGCCAGTAGTATAGATCCCGCCAGGGTTCAGGGTACGCAGTATTTT.

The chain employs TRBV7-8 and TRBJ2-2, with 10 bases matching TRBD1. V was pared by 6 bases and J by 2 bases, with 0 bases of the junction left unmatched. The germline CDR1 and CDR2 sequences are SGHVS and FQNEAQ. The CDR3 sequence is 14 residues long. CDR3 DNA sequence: TGTGCCAGCAGGACAGGGGGCAACACCGGGGAGCTGTTTTTT. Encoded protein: CASRTGGNTGELFF. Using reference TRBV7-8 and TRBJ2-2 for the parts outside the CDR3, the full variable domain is GAGVSQSPRYKVAKRGQDVALRCDPISGHVSLFWYQQALGQGPEFLTYFQNEAQLDKSGLPSDRFFAERPEGSVSTLKIQRTQQEDSAVYLCASRTGGNTGELFFGEGSRLTVL.

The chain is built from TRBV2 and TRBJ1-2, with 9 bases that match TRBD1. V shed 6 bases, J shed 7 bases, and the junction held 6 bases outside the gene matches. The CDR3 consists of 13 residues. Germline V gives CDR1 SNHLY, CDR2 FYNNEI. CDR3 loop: CASRGDRAGGYTF. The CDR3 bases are TGTGCCAGCAGGGGGGACAGGGCAGGTGGCTACACCTTC.

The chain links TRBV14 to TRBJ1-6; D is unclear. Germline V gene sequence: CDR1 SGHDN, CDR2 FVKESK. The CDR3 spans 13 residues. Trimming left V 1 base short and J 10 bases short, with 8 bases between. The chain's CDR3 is CASSQVEGSPLHF. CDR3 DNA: TGTGCCAGCAGCCAAGTAGAGGGCTCACCCCTCCACTTT.

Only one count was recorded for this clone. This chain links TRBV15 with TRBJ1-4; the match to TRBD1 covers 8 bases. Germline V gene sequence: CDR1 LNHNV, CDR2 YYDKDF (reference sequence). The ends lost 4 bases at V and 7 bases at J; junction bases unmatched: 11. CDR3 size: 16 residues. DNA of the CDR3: TGTGCCACCAGCACCTCCTTGGACAGGGTCGGTGAAAAACTGTTTTTT. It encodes CATSTSLDRVGEKLFF.

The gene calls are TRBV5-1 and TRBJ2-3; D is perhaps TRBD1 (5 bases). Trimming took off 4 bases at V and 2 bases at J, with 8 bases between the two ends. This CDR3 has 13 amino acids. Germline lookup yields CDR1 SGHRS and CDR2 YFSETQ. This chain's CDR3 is CASSADNTDTQYF. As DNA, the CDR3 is TGCGCCAGCAGCGCGGACAACACAGATACGCAGTATTTT.

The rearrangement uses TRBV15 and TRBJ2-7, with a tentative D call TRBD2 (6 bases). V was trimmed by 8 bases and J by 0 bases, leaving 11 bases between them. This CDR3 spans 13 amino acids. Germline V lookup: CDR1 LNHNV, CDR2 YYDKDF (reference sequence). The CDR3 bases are TGTGCCACCCGGGACTGGCGCTCCTACGAGCAGTACTTC. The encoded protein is CATRDWRSYEQYF.

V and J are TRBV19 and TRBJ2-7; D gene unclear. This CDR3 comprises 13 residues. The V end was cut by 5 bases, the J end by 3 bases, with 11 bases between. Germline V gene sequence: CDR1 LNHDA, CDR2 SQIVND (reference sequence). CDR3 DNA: TGTGCCAGTAGTCCCTACCCCCGCTACGAGCAGTACTTC. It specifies CASSPYPRYEQYF.

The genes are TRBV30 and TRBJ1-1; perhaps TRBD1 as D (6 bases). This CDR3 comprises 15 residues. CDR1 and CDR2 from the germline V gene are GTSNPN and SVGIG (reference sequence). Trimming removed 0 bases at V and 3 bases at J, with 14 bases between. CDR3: CAWSVDRYIDTEAFF. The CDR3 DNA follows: TGTGCCTGGAGTGTCGACAGGTATATAGACACTGAAGCTTTCTTT. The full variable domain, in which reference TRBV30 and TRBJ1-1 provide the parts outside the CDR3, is SQTIHQWPATLVQPVGSPLSLECTVEGTSNPNLYWYRQAAGRGLQLLFYSVGIGQISSEVPQNLSASRPQDRQFILSSKKLLLSDSGFYLCAWSVDRYIDTEAFFGQGTRLTVV.

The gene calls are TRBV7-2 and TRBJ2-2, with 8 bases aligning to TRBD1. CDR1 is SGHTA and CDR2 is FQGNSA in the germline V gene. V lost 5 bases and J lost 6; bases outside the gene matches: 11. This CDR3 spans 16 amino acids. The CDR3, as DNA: TGTGCCAGCAGCACTGGACAGGGTATCGGGGCCGGGGAGCTGTTTTTT. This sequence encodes CASSTGQGIGAGELFF.

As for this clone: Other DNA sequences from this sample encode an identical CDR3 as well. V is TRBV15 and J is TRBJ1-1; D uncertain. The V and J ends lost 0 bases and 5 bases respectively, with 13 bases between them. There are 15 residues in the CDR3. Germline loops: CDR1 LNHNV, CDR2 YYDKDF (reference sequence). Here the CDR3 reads CATSRDRGLGTEAFF. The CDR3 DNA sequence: TGTGCCACCAGCAGAGATAGAGGGTTGGGAACTGAAGCTTTCTTT.

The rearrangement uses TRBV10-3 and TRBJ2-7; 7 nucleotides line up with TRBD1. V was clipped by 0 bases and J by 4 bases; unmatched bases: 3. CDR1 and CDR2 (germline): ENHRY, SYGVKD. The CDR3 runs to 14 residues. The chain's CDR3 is CAISESDRWYEQYF. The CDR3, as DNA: TGTGCCATCAGTGAGTCGGACAGGTGGTACGAGCAGTACTTC.

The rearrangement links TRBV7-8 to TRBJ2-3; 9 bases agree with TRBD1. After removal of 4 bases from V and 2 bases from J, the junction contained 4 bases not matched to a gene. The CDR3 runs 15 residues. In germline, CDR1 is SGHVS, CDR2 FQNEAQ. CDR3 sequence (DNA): TGTGCCAGCAGCTGGGACAGGGATGACACAGATACGCAGTATTTT. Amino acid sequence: CASSWDRDDTDTQYF.

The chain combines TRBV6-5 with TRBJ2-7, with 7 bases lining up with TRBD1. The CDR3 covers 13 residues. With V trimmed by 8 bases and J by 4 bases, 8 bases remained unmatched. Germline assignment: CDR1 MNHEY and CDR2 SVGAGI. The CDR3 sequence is CASGDSPTYEQYF. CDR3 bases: TGTGCCAGCGGGGACAGCCCAACTTACGAGCAGTACTTC.

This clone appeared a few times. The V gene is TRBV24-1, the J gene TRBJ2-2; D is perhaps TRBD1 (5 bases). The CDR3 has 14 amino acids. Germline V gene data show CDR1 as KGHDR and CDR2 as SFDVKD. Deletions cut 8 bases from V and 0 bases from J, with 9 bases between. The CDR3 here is CATKGNANTGELFF. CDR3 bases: TGTGCCACCAAGGGGAACGCGAACACCGGGGAGCTGTTTTTT.

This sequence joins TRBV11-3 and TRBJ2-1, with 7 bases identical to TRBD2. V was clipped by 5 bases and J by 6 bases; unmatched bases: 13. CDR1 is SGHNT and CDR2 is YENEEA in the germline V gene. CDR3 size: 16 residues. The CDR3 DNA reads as TGTGCCAGCAGCACCAGCGGGGAAGGGGAGGCCAATGAGCAGTTCTTC. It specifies CASSTSGEGEANEQFF.

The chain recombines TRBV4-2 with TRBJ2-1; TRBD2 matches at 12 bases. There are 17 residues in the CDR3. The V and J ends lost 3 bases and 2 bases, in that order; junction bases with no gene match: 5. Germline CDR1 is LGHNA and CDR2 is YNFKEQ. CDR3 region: CASSQLLAGGPYNEQFF. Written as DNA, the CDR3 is TGTGCCAGCAGCCAGCTCCTAGCGGGGGGGCCCTACAATGAGCAGTTCTTC.

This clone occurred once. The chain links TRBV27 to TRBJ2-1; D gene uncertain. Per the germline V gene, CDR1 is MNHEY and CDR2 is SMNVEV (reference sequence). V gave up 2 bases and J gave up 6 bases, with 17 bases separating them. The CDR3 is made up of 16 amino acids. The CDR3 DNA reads TGTGCCAGCAGTTTACTTGCCATTGAGGCCGGCAATGAGCAGTTCTTC. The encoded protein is CASSLLAIEAGNEQFF.

In DNA form, the CDR3 reads TGTGCCAGTACCCCCCAGGCTCTGGGAAACACCATATATTTT. Protein product: CASTPQALGNTIYF. The chain combines TRBV19 with TRBJ1-3; the D is unclear. Between the trimmed V and J ends, which lost 7 bases and 4 bases, there was a span of 14 bases. Germline V gene lookup returns CDR1 LNHDA and CDR2 SQIVND (reference sequence). This CDR3 is 14 amino acids long.

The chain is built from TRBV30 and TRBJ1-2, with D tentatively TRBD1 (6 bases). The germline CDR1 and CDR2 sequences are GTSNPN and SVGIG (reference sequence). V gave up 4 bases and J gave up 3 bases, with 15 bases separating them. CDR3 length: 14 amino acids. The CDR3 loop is CAWTGQIFYYGYTF. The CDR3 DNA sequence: TGTGCCTGGACAGGACAGATTTTTTACTATGGCTACACCTTC.

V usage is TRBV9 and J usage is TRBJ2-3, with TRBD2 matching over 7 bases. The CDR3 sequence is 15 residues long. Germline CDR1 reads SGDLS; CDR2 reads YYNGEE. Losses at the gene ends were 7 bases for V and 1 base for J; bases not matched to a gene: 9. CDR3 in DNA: TGTGCCAGCGGCTCTGCGGGGGTCGGCACAGATACGCAGTATTTT. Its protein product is CASGSAGVGTDTQYF.

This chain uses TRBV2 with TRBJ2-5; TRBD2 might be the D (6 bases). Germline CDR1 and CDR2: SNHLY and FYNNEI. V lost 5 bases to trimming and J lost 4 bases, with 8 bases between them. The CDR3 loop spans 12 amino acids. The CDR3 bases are TGTGCCAGCAGTCAGGAGGGAGAGACCCAGTACTTC. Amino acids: CASSQEGETQYF.

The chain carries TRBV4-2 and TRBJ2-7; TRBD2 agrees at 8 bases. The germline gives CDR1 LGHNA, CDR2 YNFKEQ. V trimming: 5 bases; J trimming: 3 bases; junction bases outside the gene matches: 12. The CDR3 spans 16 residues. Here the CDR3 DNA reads TGTGCCAGCAGCAAAGGGGGAGCGGGGGCGCGCTACGAGCAGTACTTC. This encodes CASSKGGAGARYEQYF.

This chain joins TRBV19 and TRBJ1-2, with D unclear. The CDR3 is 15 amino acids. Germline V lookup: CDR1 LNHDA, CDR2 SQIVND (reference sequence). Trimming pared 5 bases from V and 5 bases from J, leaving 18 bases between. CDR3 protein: CASSEVTPGGYGYTF. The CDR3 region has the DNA TGTGCCAGTAGTGAAGTCACCCCGGGCGGGTATGGCTACACCTTC.

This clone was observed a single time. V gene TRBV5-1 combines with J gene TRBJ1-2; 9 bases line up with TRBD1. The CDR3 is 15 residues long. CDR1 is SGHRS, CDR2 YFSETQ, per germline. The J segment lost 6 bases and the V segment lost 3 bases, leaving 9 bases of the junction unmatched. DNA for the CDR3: TGCGCCAGCAGCTCATTACAGGGGGCGCGGGATGGCTACACCTTC. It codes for CASSSLQGARDGYTF.

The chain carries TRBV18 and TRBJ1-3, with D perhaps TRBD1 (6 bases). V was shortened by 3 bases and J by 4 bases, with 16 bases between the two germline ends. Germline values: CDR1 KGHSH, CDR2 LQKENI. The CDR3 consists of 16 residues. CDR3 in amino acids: CASSPRQAQVGNTIYF. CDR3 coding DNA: TGTGCCAGCTCACCTCGACAGGCCCAGGTGGGAAACACCATATATTTT.

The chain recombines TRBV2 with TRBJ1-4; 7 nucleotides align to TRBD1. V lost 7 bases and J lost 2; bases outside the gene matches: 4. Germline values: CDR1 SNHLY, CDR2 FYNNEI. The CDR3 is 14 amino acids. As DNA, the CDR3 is TGTGCCAGCACTCCGGGACAGACTAATGAAAAACTGTTTTTT. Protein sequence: CASTPGQTNEKLFF.

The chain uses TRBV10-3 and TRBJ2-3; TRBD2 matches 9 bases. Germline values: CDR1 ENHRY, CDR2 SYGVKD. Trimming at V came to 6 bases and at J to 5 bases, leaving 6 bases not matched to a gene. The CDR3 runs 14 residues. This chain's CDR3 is CAIRAGGRGDTQYF. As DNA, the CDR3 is TGTGCCATCAGAGCGGGGGGCCGGGGAGATACGCAGTATTTT.